Listed here are 23 T cell receptor beta chains from one sample, sequenced in a study of cytomegalovirus exposure and HLA in healthy donors. Primers: 60 Vbeta forward and 13 Jbeta reverse. The protocol was immunoSEQ multiplex PCR, while the TCRdb copy is restricted to in-frame clones and leaves out a portion. Of about 150,000 clones in the sample, 60% to 85% were seen once. Material for sequencing was PBMCs. These receptors all come from a woman aged 40-49 years in good health and CMV-seropositive.

The V call is TRBV7-3, the J call TRBJ2-1; 14 bases are shared with TRBD2. This CDR3 region has 17 residues. Germline V gene sequence: CDR1 SGHTA, CDR2 FQGTGA. Trimming removed 1 base from V and 8 bases from J; junction bases left unmatched: 7. The CDR3 nucleotides read TGTGCCAGCAGCTTAATCCCGACTAGCGGGGGGGCCTATGAGCAGTTCTTC. This encodes CASSLIPTSGGAYEQFF.

The chain links TRBV9 to TRBJ2-3; 10 bases are a match to TRBD2. Germline trimming cut 0 bases from V and 4 bases from J; bases unmatched to any gene: 2. The CDR3 is made up of 15 amino acids. Germline loops: CDR1 SGDLS, CDR2 YYNGEE. The CDR3 reads CASSVGAGGPDTQYF. CDR3 nucleotide sequence: TGTGCCAGCAGCGTAGGAGCGGGAGGGCCAGATACGCAGTATTTT.

V gene TRBV9 combines with J gene TRBJ2-5, with 9 bases matching TRBD2. The CDR3 length is 16 residues. Looked up from germline, CDR1 is SGDLS and CDR2 is YYNGEE. V was pared by 2 bases and J by 1 base, with 6 bases of the junction left unmatched. The CDR3 reads CASSVRSGGTQETQYF. DNA for the CDR3: TGTGCCAGCAGCGTTAGGAGCGGGGGGACCCAAGAGACCCAGTACTTC.

This clone was seen just once. The J gene is TRBJ2-2, the V gene TRBV9, with TRBD2 matching over 10 bases. Germline V gene data show CDR1 as SGDLS and CDR2 as YYNGEE. V was clipped by 0 bases and J by 3 bases; unmatched bases: 5. The length of the CDR3 is 17 residues. The CDR3 loop is CASSVDSGGPYTGELFF. The CDR3 DNA is TGTGCCAGCAGCGTAGATAGCGGGGGGCCCTACACCGGGGAGCTGTTTTTT.

This sequence joins TRBV5-1 and TRBJ2-3; 8 positions agree with TRBD2. The CDR3 has 15 residues. Trimming at V came to 2 bases and at J to 3 bases, leaving 5 bases not matched to a gene. Germline V gene data show CDR1 as SGHRS and CDR2 as YFSETQ. This CDR3 reads CASSFGGAVTDTQYF. The DNA for the CDR3 is TGCGCCAGCAGCTTCGGGGGGGCGGTGACAGATACGCAGTATTTT.

This sequence joins TRBV7-3 and TRBJ2-7; the D gene is possibly TRBD1 (6 bases). This CDR3 region has 14 residues. With 2 bases removed from V and 5 bases from J, the gap between germline ends came to 13 bases. Germline lookup yields CDR1 SGHTA and CDR2 FQGTGA. The CDR3: CASSLGDKTHEQYF. The CDR3 DNA reads TGTGCCAGCAGCTTAGGGGACAAGACCCACGAGCAGTACTTC.

This clone has just a few counts. The CDR3 nucleotides are TGTGCCTGGATCAGGGCAGGGGGCCAAGAGACCCAGTACTTC. Translated: CAWIRAGGQETQYF. This chain uses TRBV30 with TRBJ2-5; 7 nucleotides agree with TRBD1. Germline CDR1 and CDR2: GTSNPN and SVGIG (reference sequence). V lost 4 bases to trimming and J lost 1 base; unmatched junction nucleotides: 6. The CDR3 runs 14 residues.

The J gene is TRBJ2-2, the V gene TRBV5-6; D gene unclear. CDR1 is SGHDT, CDR2 YYEEEE, per germline. The CDR3 totals 12 residues. Trimming cost V 1 base and J 5 bases, with 3 bases left between them. CDR3 coding DNA: TGTGCCAGCAGCTTGTCTACCGGGGAGCTGTTTTTT. It is translated as CASSLSTGELFF.

The genes are TRBV5-4 and TRBJ2-3; D possibly corresponds to TRBD1 (6 bases). The V gene lost 0 bases and the J gene lost 4 bases, with 9 bases spanning the gap. The germline V gene encodes CDR1 SGHNT and CDR2 YYREEE (reference sequence). The CDR3 is 14 residues long. CDR3 nucleotide sequence: TGTGCCAGCAGCTTGGGGGGGCCTGCAGATACGCAGTATTTT. Translated: CASSLGGPADTQYF.

This chain connects TRBV5-6 to TRBJ2-5, with 8 bases lining up with TRBD1. V lost 0 bases to trimming and J lost 1 base; unmatched junction nucleotides: 2. CDR1 is SGHDT, CDR2 YYEEEE, per germline. The length of the CDR3 is 15 residues. The CDR3: CASSLGQGPQETQYF. Written as DNA, the CDR3 is TGTGCCAGCAGCTTGGGACAGGGGCCCCAAGAGACCCAGTACTTC.

The chain carries TRBV20-1 and TRBJ1-1; TRBD1 is a possible D gene (5 bases). Trimming removed 6 bases at V and 7 bases at J, with 12 bases between. In germline, CDR1 is DFQATT, CDR2 SNEGSKA (reference sequence). The CDR3 length is 11 residues. The CDR3 DNA reads TGCAGTGCCGAGGACACCTATGAAGCTTTCTTT. This translates into CSAEDTYEAFF.

The chain links TRBV5-6 to TRBJ1-6; D might be TRBD1 (6 bases). Trimming stripped 2 bases from V and 7 bases from J, with 16 bases between. Germline values: CDR1 SGHDT, CDR2 YYEEEE. The CDR3 covers 16 residues. CDR3 sequence (DNA): TGTGCCAGCAGCTTCGGACCGGGACAAGGGAATTCACCCCTCCACTTT. It yields the protein CASSFGPGQGNSPLHF.

The rearrangement joins TRBV10-3 to TRBJ1-2; tentatively, D is TRBD1 (5 bases). The CDR3 covers 16 residues. V was shortened by 4 bases and J by 0 bases, with 15 bases between the two germline ends. Per the germline V gene, CDR1 is ENHRY and CDR2 is SYGVKD. Here the CDR3 reads CAISGTTSIANYGYTF. The CDR3 bases are TGTGCCATCAGTGGGACAACCTCAATAGCTAACTATGGCTACACCTTC.

This chain uses TRBV28 with TRBJ1-1, with unresolved D. This CDR3 spans 13 amino acids. Trimming took 6 bases from V and 1 from J, leaving 9 bases between them. Germline V gene sequence: CDR1 MDHEN, CDR2 SYDVKM. Here the CDR3 reads CASRSYGNTEAFF. In nucleotides, the CDR3 is TGTGCCAGCAGATCCTACGGGAACACTGAAGCTTTCTTT. Complete variable domain (other parts from reference TRBV28 and TRBJ1-1): DVKVTQSSRYLVKRTGEKVFLECVQDMDHENMFWYRQDPGLGLRLIYFSYDVKMKEKGDIPEGYSVSREKKERFSLILESASTNQTSMYLCASRSYGNTEAFFGQGTRLTVV.

This rearrangement joins TRBV7-3 to TRBJ2-3; 13 bases match TRBD2. Trimming took 5 bases from V and 4 from J; bases not matched to a gene: 6. Germline CDR1 is SGHTA and CDR2 is FQGTGA. The CDR3 runs to 16 residues. This CDR3 is CASSPFTSGGADTQYF. CDR3 in DNA: TGTGCCAGCAGCCCCTTTACTAGCGGGGGGGCAGATACGCAGTATTTT.

This chain links TRBV5-1 with TRBJ2-2, with 11 nucleotides matching TRBD2. Looked up from germline, CDR1 is SGHRS and CDR2 is YFSETQ. With 0 bases clipped from V and 8 bases from J, the junction kept 9 bases outside the gene matches. The CDR3 spans 17 residues. The CDR3 loop is CASSLVELAGVPGELFF. CDR3 in DNA: TGCGCCAGCAGCTTGGTAGAACTAGCGGGGGTTCCAGGGGAGCTGTTTTTT.

The rearrangement joins TRBV5-1 to TRBJ2-3; 12 bases match TRBD2. Germline V gene lookup returns CDR1 SGHRS and CDR2 YFSETQ. This CDR3 spans 17 amino acids. V shed 0 bases, J shed 0 bases, and the junction held 2 bases outside the gene matches. In DNA, the CDR3 is TGCGCCAGCAGCTTGGGGACTAGCGGGACTAGCACAGATACGCAGTATTTT. Translated, it gives CASSLGTSGTSTDTQYF.

The J gene is TRBJ2-3, the V gene TRBV5-1, with D maybe TRBD2 (5 bases). Trimming took off 5 bases at V and 3 bases at J, with 16 bases between the two ends. The CDR3 is made up of 15 amino acids. Germline V gives CDR1 SGHRS, CDR2 YFSETQ. CDR3 sequence reads: CASSLGGLETDTQYF. The CDR3 coding sequence is TGCGCCAGCAGTTTAGGAGGTCTAGAGACAGATACGCAGTATTTT. Combining the CDR3 with reference TRBV5-1 and TRBJ2-3 gives the whole variable domain KAGVTQTPRYLIKTRGQQVTLSCSPISGHRSVSWYQQTPGQGLQFLFEYFSETQRNKGNFPGRFSGRQFSNSRSEMNVSTLELGDSALYLCASSLGGLETDTQYFGPGTRLTVL.

This chain links TRBV11-3 with TRBJ2-7, with 8 bases fitting TRBD2. V shed 3 bases, J shed 4 bases, and the junction held 2 bases outside the gene matches. CDR3 size: 13 residues. Germline lookup yields CDR1 SGHNT and CDR2 YENEEA. The CDR3 sequence: CASSFGGEYEQYF. The CDR3 nucleotides read TGTGCCAGCAGCTTCGGGGGGGAGTACGAGCAGTACTTC.

The CDR3 reads CASSRQGYQPQHF. CDR3 in DNA: TGTGCCAGCAGCCGACAGGGTTATCAGCCCCAGCATTTT. The rearrangement joins TRBV7-2 to TRBJ1-5; 7 bases match TRBD1. Germline V lookup: CDR1 SGHTA, CDR2 FQGNSA. V shed 5 bases and J 5 bases; nucleotides not matched to a gene: 3. The CDR3 spans 13 residues.

This clone was recorded a few times. The chain employs TRBV6-6 and TRBJ1-5, with 10 positions matching TRBD1. The CDR3 loop spans 15 amino acids. CDR1 is MNHNY and CDR2 is SVGAGI in the germline V gene (reference sequence). V was clipped by 0 bases and J by 6 bases; unmatched bases: 2. The CDR3 protein is CASSYSGTGVQPQHF. The CDR3 nucleotides are TGTGCCAGCAGTTACTCTGGGACAGGGGTTCAGCCCCAGCATTTT.

CDR3 coding DNA: TGTGCCAGCAGCGTCAGGGGGGCGCAAGAGACCCAGTACTTC. Its protein product is CASSVRGAQETQYF. The chain carries TRBV11-2 and TRBJ2-5; the D gene is possibly TRBD1 (7 bases). Looked up from germline, CDR1 is SGHAT and CDR2 is FQNNGV. This CDR3 is 14 amino acids long. V dropped 5 bases and J dropped 2 bases, with 12 bases sitting between them.

The rearrangement links TRBV7-9 to TRBJ1-5; 9 bases map to TRBD1. The CDR3 spans 15 residues. CDR1 and CDR2 (germline): SEHNR, FQNEAQ (reference sequence). The V and J ends lost 1 base and 3 bases, in that order; junction bases with no gene match: 1. The CDR3 protein is CASSLGTGDNQPQHF. CDR3 coding DNA: TGTGCCAGCAGCTTAGGGACAGGGGACAATCAGCCCCAGCATTTT.